Listed here is a single T cell receptor (beta chain). The entry originates in a study of blood T cell repertoires in COVID-19. As for the study in general: Nucleic acid was either cDNA or gDNA, and it came from T cells, B-cell-depleted T cells, or PBMCs.

Germline CDR1 and CDR2: SGDLS and YYNGEE. V dropped 2 bases and J dropped 5 bases, with 19 bases sitting between them. There are 16 residues in the CDR3. The data were produced by immunoSEQ multiplex PCR, yet TCRdb's version contains in-frame clones alone and is incomplete. Of about 180,000 clones listed, roughly 84% are singletons. Those enrolled, adults aged roughly 18 to 100 years, came from around 24 US areas. Cohort 3 recovered donors had two negative PCRs, clearance, or symptom resolution. Sequenced: PBMCs or T cells enriched from blood (not recorded which). The chain couples TRBV9 to TRBJ2-5; D is perhaps TRBD2 (6 bases). The clonotype originates from a woman between 45 and 60 years old who had recovered from COVID-19. For the CDR3, the DNA is TGTGCCAGCAGCGTCGTTGGAGGGATGGTGATGGAGACCCAGTACTTC. Protein product: CASSVVGGMVMETQYF. Combining the CDR3 with reference TRBV9 and TRBJ2-5 gives the whole variable domain DSGVTQTPKHLITATGQRVTLRCSPRSGDLSVYWYQQSLDQGLQFLIQYYNGEERAKGNILERFSAQQFPDLHSELNLSSLELGDSALYFCASSVVGGMVMETQYFGPGTRLLVL.